These 7 T cell receptor beta chains were all obtained from the same sample, sequenced in a study of PD-1 blockade in classical Hodgkin lymphoma. All the patients suffered relapse after autologous stem cell transplantation, and brentuximab vedotin exposure differed. The assay was immunoSEQ multiplex PCR, and TCRdb's table has in-frame clones only and misses some. The sample yields some 18,000 clones, roughly 77% seen once. The specimen comprised peripheral blood mononuclear cells (PBMCs), sampled before the second cycle of nivolumab. These receptors all stem from a human donor with classical Hodgkin lymphoma.

The V call is TRBV5-5, the J call TRBJ2-1, with 9 bases lining up with TRBD1. The germline V gene has CDR1 SGHKS and CDR2 YYEKEE (reference sequence). V lost 3 bases to trimming and J lost 2 bases; unmatched junction nucleotides: 3. CDR3 size: 15 residues. The chain's CDR3 is CASSSTGGTYNEQFF. DNA for the CDR3: TGTGCCAGCAGCTCTACAGGGGGCACCTACAATGAGCAGTTCTTC.

The chain combines TRBV5-1 with TRBJ1-2, with 12 nucleotides matching TRBD1. The CDR3 is made up of 13 amino acids. Germline CDR1 SGHRS, CDR2 YFSETQ. Losses at the gene ends were 4 bases for V and 8 bases for J; bases not matched to a gene: 3. In nucleotides, the CDR3 is TGCGCCAGCAGCCGGGACAGGGGGCAAGGCTACACCTTC. Protein: CASSRDRGQGYTF.

The V call is TRBV4-1, the J call TRBJ2-7; 9 positions match TRBD1. Trimming removed 4 bases from V and 6 bases from J; junction bases left unmatched: 16. CDR1 is MGHRA, CDR2 YSYEKL, per germline. The CDR3 is made up of 17 amino acids. This CDR3 is CASSLARVRDRDAEQYF. The CDR3 region has the DNA TGCGCCAGCAGCCTAGCCCGGGTTAGGGACAGGGATGCCGAGCAGTACTTC.

The V gene is TRBV10-3, the J gene TRBJ2-2; D unresolved. The CDR3 extends over 13 amino acids. V was trimmed by 0 bases and J by 7 bases, leaving 6 bases between them. Germline assignment: CDR1 ENHRY and CDR2 SYGVKD. The CDR3 DNA sequence: TGTGCCATCAGTGAGTCCAGAAACGGGGAGCTGTTTTTT. Translation: CAISESRNGELFF.

The chain is built from TRBV30 and TRBJ1-5; 7 bases agree with TRBD1. The V gene end was trimmed by 5 bases and the J gene end by 7 bases; junction bases not matched to a gene: 8. This CDR3 is 13 amino acids long. Per the germline V gene, CDR1 is GTSNPN and CDR2 is SVGIG (reference sequence). The CDR3 region has the DNA TGTGCCTGGGCCCGACAGGGAGGACAGCCCCAGCATTTT. Protein product: CAWARQGGQPQHF.

This clone has just one count. The J gene is TRBJ2-7, the V gene TRBV6-1; TRBD1 matches at 9 bases. With V trimmed by 8 bases and J by 5 bases, 13 bases remained unmatched. This CDR3 region has 15 residues. In germline, CDR1 is MNHNS, CDR2 SASEGT. CDR3 sequence: CASRVRDRVSDEQYF. The CDR3 DNA is TGTGCCAGCCGAGTCCGGGACAGGGTCTCTGACGAGCAGTACTTC.

The CDR3: CASTPGQGTYPNTEAFF. CDR3 in DNA: TGTGCCAGTACCCCGGGACAGGGGACTTATCCGAACACTGAAGCTTTCTTT. The V call is TRBV19, the J call TRBJ1-1; 10 bases are shared with TRBD1. The CDR3 consists of 17 residues. V gave up 7 bases and J gave up 1 base; unmatched junction bases: 12. CDR1 LNHDA and CDR2 SQIVND come from the germline V gene (reference sequence).